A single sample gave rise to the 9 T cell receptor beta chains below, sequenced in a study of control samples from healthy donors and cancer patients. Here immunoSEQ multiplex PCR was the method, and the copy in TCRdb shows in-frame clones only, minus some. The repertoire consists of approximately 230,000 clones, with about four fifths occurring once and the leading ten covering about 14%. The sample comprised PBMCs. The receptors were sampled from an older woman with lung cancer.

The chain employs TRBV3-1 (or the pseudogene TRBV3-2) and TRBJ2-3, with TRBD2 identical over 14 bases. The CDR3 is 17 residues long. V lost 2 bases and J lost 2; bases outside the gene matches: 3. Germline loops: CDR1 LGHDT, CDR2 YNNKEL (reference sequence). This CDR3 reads CASSQRGLAGDTDTQYF. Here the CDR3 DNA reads TGTGCCAGCAGCCAACGGGGACTAGCGGGGGACACAGATACGCAGTATTTT.

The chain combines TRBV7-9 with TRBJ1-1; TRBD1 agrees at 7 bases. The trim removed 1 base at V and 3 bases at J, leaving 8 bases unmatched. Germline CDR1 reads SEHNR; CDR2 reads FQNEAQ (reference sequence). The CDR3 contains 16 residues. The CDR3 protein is CASSLGGTGAYTEAFF. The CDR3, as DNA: TGTGCCAGCAGCTTAGGCGGAACAGGGGCCTACACTGAAGCTTTCTTT.

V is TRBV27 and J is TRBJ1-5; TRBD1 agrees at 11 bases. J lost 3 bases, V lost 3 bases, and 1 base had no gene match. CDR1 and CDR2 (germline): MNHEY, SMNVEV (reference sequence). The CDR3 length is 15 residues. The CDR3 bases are TGTGCCAGCAGTTTTGGACAGGGGGCCAATCAGCCCCAGCATTTT. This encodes CASSFGQGANQPQHF.

CDR3 nucleotides: TGCGCCAGCAGCCTCTTGTGGTTGGGTGGAAACACCATATATTTT. Its translation: CASSLLWLGGNTIYF. The chain links TRBV4-1 to TRBJ1-3; D remains ambiguous. The CDR3 sequence is 15 residues long. The V end was cut by 4 bases, the J end by 3 bases, with 13 bases between. Germline assignment: CDR1 MGHRA and CDR2 YSYEKL.

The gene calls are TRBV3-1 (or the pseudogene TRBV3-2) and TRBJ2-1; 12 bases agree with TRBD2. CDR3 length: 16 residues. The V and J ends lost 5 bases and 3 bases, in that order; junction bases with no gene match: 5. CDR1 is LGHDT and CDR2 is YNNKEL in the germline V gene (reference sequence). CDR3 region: CASSDTSGRYYNEQFF. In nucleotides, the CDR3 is TGTGCCAGCAGCGATACTAGCGGGAGGTACTACAATGAGCAGTTCTTC.

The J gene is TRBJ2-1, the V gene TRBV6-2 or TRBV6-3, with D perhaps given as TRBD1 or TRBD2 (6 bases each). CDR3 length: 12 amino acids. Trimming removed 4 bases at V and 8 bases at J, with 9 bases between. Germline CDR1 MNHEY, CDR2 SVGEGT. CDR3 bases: TGTGCCAGCAGTTCCGGGGGCCATGAGCAGTTCTTC. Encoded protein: CASSSGGHEQFF.

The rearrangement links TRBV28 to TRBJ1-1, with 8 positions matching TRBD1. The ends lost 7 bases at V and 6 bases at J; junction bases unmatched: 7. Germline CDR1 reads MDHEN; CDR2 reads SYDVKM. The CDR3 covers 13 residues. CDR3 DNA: TGTGCCAGCATTGTAGAGACAGGGGCTGAAGCTTTCTTT. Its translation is CASIVETGAEAFF.

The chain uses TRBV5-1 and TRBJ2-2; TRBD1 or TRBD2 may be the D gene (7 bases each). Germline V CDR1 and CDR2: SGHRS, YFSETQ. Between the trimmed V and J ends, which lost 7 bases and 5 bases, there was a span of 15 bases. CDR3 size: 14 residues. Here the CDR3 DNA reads TGCGCCAGCGGATCAGGGGGGGGGACCGGGGAGCTGTTTTTT. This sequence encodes CASGSGGGTGELFF.

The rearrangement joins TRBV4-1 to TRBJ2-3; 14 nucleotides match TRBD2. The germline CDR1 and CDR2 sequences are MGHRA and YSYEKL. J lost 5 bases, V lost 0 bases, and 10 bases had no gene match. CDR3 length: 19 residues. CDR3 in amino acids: CASSQDPSTSGGDRDTQYF. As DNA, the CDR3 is TGCGCCAGCAGCCAAGATCCTTCGACTAGCGGGGGGGACCGAGATACGCAGTATTTT.